The 18 T cell receptor beta chains reported below all come from one sample, sequenced in a study of T cells in Graves' hyperthyroidism and ophthalmopathy. There were TCR beta CDR3 regions amplified from RNA transcripts. HTBI primers were employed in a first-round RT-PCR of the TCR CDR3. One entry per CDR3 protein results from TCRdb running MiXCR on the multiplex PCR reads. The sample consists of fewer than 750,000 distinct CDR3 sequences, around 42% of them appearing once. What was sequenced was peripheral blood or thyroid tissue (not recorded which). Source of these receptors: a woman aged 18-29 years with Graves' hyperthyroidism.

Comment on this clonotype: A read error may produce the germline difference seen at one junction end. The chain recombines TRBV15 with TRBJ1-2; 8 nucleotides align to TRBD1. Germline assignment: CDR1 LNHNV and CDR2 YYDKDF (reference sequence). CDR3 size: 15 residues. CDR3 nucleotide sequence: TGTGCCACCAGCCGAGAGGCAGGGGGCGCGGGGGGCTACACCTTC. Amino acid sequence: CATSREAGGAGGYTF.

This clonotype was counted a few times. CDR3 DNA sequence: TGTGCCAGCAGCCCTCACGGGGAGCTGTTTTTT. Protein sequence: CASSPHGELFF. The chain combines TRBV2 with TRBJ2-2; D unresolved. Germline V CDR1 and CDR2: SNHLY, FYNNEI. V lost 6 bases to trimming and J lost 7 bases, with 6 bases between them. The CDR3 is made up of 11 amino acids.

This chain joins TRBV24-1 and TRBJ1-5; no definite D call. Trimming cost V 5 bases and J 1 base, with 5 bases left between them. This CDR3 contains 13 residues. CDR1 KGHDR and CDR2 SFDVKD come from the germline V gene. The CDR3, as DNA: TGTGCCACCAGTGGGGGAAGCAATCAGCCCCAGCATTTT. Encoded protein: CATSGGSNQPQHF.

This clonotype was detected ten times or more. This sequence joins TRBV9 and TRBJ1-2; D uncertain. V was cut by 3 bases and J by 7 bases, with 10 bases left in between. Per the germline V gene, CDR1 is SGDLS and CDR2 is YYNGEE. CDR3 length: 12 amino acids. CDR3 in DNA: TGTGCCAGCAGCGCCGTCAGTGGTGGCTACACCTTC. Translated, it gives CASSAVSGGYTF.

The chain links TRBV24-1 to TRBJ2-5; 10 bases map to TRBD1. From germline, CDR1 is KGHDR and CDR2 SFDVKD. J gave up 1 base and V 9 bases, and 7 bases lay outside the gene matches. CDR3 size: 15 residues. The CDR3 loop reads CATEGQGSIQETQYF. Here the CDR3 DNA reads TGTGCCACCGAGGGACAGGGGAGTATCCAAGAGACCCAGTACTTC.

The J gene is TRBJ2-1, the V gene TRBV20-1; D not resolved. Trimming cost V 3 bases and J 5 bases, with 14 bases left between them. CDR3 length equals 14 residues. Germline CDR1 and CDR2: DFQATT and SNEGSKA (reference sequence). CDR3 sequence reads: CSARAAQVDNEQFF. The CDR3 DNA reads as TGCAGTGCTAGGGCCGCGCAGGTAGACAATGAGCAGTTCTTC.

V gene TRBV29-1 combines with J gene TRBJ2-5; 7 bases match TRBD1. The CDR3 runs to 13 residues. V shed 8 bases, J shed 0 bases, and the junction held 6 bases outside the gene matches. From germline, CDR1 is SQVTM and CDR2 ANQGSEA. The CDR3 bases are TGCAGCACGTCGACAGGGTACCAAGAGACCCAGTACTTC. Protein product: CSTSTGYQETQYF.

This sequence joins TRBV7-2 and TRBJ1-2; tentatively, D is TRBD1 (5 bases). The V gene's germline CDR1 is SGHTA and CDR2 FQGNSA. Trimming cost V 5 bases and J 7 bases, with 20 bases left between them. The CDR3 totals 15 residues. The CDR3 DNA sequence: TGTGCCAGCAGCCCCGGGAATACAGGAGGGTTTGGCTACACCTTC. It yields the protein CASSPGNTGGFGYTF. Looking up the rest from reference TRBV7-2 and TRBJ1-2 gives the full variable domain: GAGVSQSPSNKVTEKGKDVELRCDPISGHTALYWYRQSLGQGLEFLIYFQGNSAPDKSGLPSDRFSAERTGGSVSTLTIQRTQQEDSAVYLCASSPGNTGGFGYTFGSGTRLTVV.

The V gene is TRBV24-1, the J gene TRBJ2-1, with no clear D. This CDR3 region has 13 residues. The V gene lost 3 bases and the J gene lost 4 bases, with 6 bases spanning the gap. The germline V gene encodes CDR1 KGHDR and CDR2 SFDVKD. CDR3 region: CATSDEGYNEQFF. The CDR3 DNA sequence: TGTGCCACCAGTGATGAAGGATACAATGAGCAGTTCTTC.

This clonotype was observed at least ten times. The chain uses TRBV20-1 and TRBJ1-1, with 9 bases aligning to TRBD1. The CDR3 is made up of 13 amino acids. V shed 6 bases and J 1 base; nucleotides not matched to a gene: 3. Germline CDR1 DFQATT, CDR2 SNEGSKA (reference sequence). CDR3 in DNA: TGCAGTGCCACGGGACAGGGGAACACTGAAGCTTTCTTT. Encoded protein: CSATGQGNTEAFF.

This clonotype appeared many times. This chain links TRBV4-2 with TRBJ2-7; the D gene is possibly TRBD2 (6 bases). Germline V lookup: CDR1 LGHNA, CDR2 YNFKEQ. The CDR3 consists of 16 residues. Trimming removed 5 bases at V and 1 base at J, with 18 bases between. The CDR3 is CASSGAAGSRSYEQYF. The CDR3 bases are TGTGCCAGCAGCGGAGCCGCGGGATCACGGTCCTACGAGCAGTACTTC.

This clonotype was seen just once. The chain employs TRBV12-3 or TRBV12-4 and TRBJ2-5; 7 bases agree with TRBD1. The trim removed 7 bases at V and 7 bases at J, leaving 12 bases unmatched. The CDR3 runs to 14 residues. The CDR3 DNA reads TGTGCCAGCACAAGGGACAGTCCCGGAGGGACCCAGTACTTC. Protein: CASTRDSPGGTQYF.

This clonotype has a handful of counts. This chain connects TRBV20-1 to TRBJ2-2; 12 nucleotides agree with TRBD1. Germline V gene data show CDR1 as DFQATT and CDR2 as SNEGSKA (reference sequence). With V trimmed by 1 base and J by 7 bases, 7 bases remained unmatched. This CDR3 has 16 residues. CDR3 sequence (DNA): TGCAGTGCTAGAGCGGGACAGGGGGCATCGAGCGGGGAGCTGTTTTTT. The encoded protein is CSARAGQGASSGELFF.

The rearrangement joins TRBV6-1 to TRBJ1-4, with a tentative D call TRBD1 (5 bases). This CDR3 comprises 15 residues. Germline-derived CDR1 and CDR2 are MNHNS and SASEGT. Trimming took 3 bases from V and 0 from J, leaving 8 bases between them. The CDR3 sequence: CASSEATATNEKLFF. CDR3 bases: TGTGCCAGCAGTGAGGCGACAGCAACTAATGAAAAACTGTTTTTT.

This clonotype was observed a few times. The chain couples TRBV4-1 to TRBJ1-2; a possible D gene is TRBD1 (5 bases). Trimming stripped 2 bases from V and 0 bases from J, with 19 bases between. Germline lookup yields CDR1 MGHRA and CDR2 YSYEKL. CDR3 size: 18 residues. The CDR3 region is CASSQTAGGAASNYGYTF. The CDR3 DNA reads TGCGCCAGCAGCCAAACGGCGGGTGGGGCAGCCTCTAACTATGGCTACACCTTC.

As to this clonotype: The junction departs from the called germline gene at one end, perhaps through a read error. The chain combines TRBV12-3 or TRBV12-4 with TRBJ1-5; a weak D match, TRBD1 (5 bases). This CDR3 has 16 amino acids. The CDR3 DNA is TGTGCCAGCAACCTTGGGACGACAGACTACAATGAGCCCCAGCATTTT. Its protein is CASNLGTTDYNEPQHF.

This clonotype was detected ten times or more. The rearrangement uses TRBV7-2 and TRBJ1-5; TRBD1 might be the D (5 bases). The CDR3 runs 16 residues. V shed 3 bases and J shed 2 bases, with 14 bases lying between them. The V gene's germline CDR1 is SGHTA and CDR2 FQGNSA. The CDR3 spells CASSFLPGRRNQPQHF. The CDR3 nucleotides read TGTGCCAGCAGCTTTCTTCCGGGACGCCGCAATCAGCCCCAGCATTTT.

This clonotype has more than one count but fewer than ten. This sequence joins TRBV3-1 and TRBJ1-1; 7 nucleotides agree with TRBD1. V dropped 4 bases and J dropped 6; count of bases not matched to a gene: 8. CDR1 and CDR2 (germline): LGHDT, YNNKEL (reference sequence). The CDR3 spans 14 residues. CDR3 loop: CASSPVDREPEAFF. CDR3 bases: TGTGCCAGCAGCCCTGTAGACAGGGAGCCTGAAGCTTTCTTT.